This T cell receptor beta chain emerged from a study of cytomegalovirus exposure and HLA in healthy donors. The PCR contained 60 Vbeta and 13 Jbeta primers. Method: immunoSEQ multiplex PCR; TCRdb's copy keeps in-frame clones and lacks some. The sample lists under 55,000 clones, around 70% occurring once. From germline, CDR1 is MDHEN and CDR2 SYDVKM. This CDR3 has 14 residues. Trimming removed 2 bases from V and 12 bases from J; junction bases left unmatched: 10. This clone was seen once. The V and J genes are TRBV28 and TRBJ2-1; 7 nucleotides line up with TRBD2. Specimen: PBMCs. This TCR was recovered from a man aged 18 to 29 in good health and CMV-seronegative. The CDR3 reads CASSLGVGGYAQFF. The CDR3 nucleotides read TGTGCCAGCAGTTTAGGGGTCGGGGGGTACGCGCAGTTCTTC.